These T cell receptor beta chains were read from a single sample in a study of post-analysis software for immune sequencing data. TCRdb re-called the PCR reads with MiXCR, one entry per CDR3 protein. The repertoire holds approximately 440,000 distinct CDR3 sequences, with approximately 45% as singletons. Sequenced sample: blood. The receptors were sampled from a girl aged 5-17 years with multiple sclerosis. Both conserved end residues are part of each CDR3. D genes are given only for firm matches. Only some rows state a clone size, as once, few, many or a class for expanded clones.

abundance	d_gene	v_gene	j_gene	CDR3nt	CDR3aa
few	TRBD2	TRBV6-1	TRBJ2-1	TGTGCCAGCAGCCCCGGGACTAGCCGTTTTGATGAGCAGTTCTTC	CASSPGTSRFDEQFF
few	-	TRBV20-1	TRBJ2-1	TGCAGTGCTAGGGGGGCCCTCCACAATGAGCAGTTCTTC	CSARGALHNEQFF
-	-	TRBV6-2/TRBV6-3	TRBJ1-2	TGTGCCAGCAGAGTGTCGGCAGGAGCTAACTATGGCTGCACCTTC	CASRVSAGANYGCTF
-	TRBD1	TRBV7-9	TRBJ1-2	TGTGCCAGCAGCTTAGGGGGACAGGATGGCTACACCTTC	CASSLGGQDGYTF
-	TRBD2	TRBV29-1	TRBJ2-1	TGCAGCGTTGGTGGGAGGGACAATGAGCAGTTCTTC	CSVGGRDNEQFF
-	-	TRBV27	TRBJ2-1	TGTGCCAGCAGTCTCGACAGGTCTTACTCCAATGAGCAGTTCTTC	CASSLDRSYSNEQFF
-	-	TRBV15	TRBJ1-2	TGTGCCACCAGCAGGACAGCCCCGGAGGGCTACACCTTC	CATSRTAPEGYTF
few	-	TRBV5-1	TRBJ1-6	TGCGCCAGCAGCTTGGGACAGTCAATCTATAATTCACCCCTCCACTTT	CASSLGQSIYNSPLHF
-	TRBD1	TRBV28	TRBJ2-6	TGTGCCAGCAGTCAGGACAGGCTGTACTCTGGGGCCAACGTCCTGACTTTC	CASSQDRLYSGANVLTF
-	TRBD1	TRBV28	TRBJ1-5	TGTGCCAGCAGTTTAGAGGGGCAGGGGGCACACAATCAGCCCCAGCATTTT	CASSLEGQGAHNQPQHF
-	-	TRBV2	TRBJ2-3	TGTGCCAGCAGTGAGGGGAATACGCAGTATTTT	CASSEGNTQYF
few	-	TRBV29-1	TRBJ2-7	TGCAGCGCCGGTGTCTTAGGGCAGTACTACGAGCAGTACTTC	CSAGVLGQYYEQYF
-	-	TRBV20-1	TRBJ2-1	TGCAGTGCTAGGGGCACCCGAGAGACCAATGAGCAGTTCTTC	CSARGTRETNEQFF
-	-	TRBV5-1	TRBJ2-4	TGCGCCAGCAGCGAACAGGGCTGGGGAATAGCCAAAAACATTCAGTACTTC	CASSEQGWGIAKNIQYF
few	-	TRBV7-8	TRBJ1-5	TGTGCCAGCAGCGGATCCAGGGATCAGCCCCAGCATTTT	CASSGSRDQPQHF
-	TRBD2	TRBV20-1	TRBJ2-3	TGCAGTGCTGACTCACCGGAGGGACTAGCACGGGGGACGCAGTATTTT	CSADSPEGLARGTQYF
-	TRBD2	TRBV7-6	TRBJ2-1	TGTGCCAGCAGCTTAGTACTAGCGGCGAACAATGGGCAGTTCTTC	CASSLVLAANNGQFF
-	TRBD1	TRBV5-1	TRBJ1-1	TGCGCCAGCAGCGGCGGACAGGGAAACACTGAAGCTTTCTTT	CASSGGQGNTEAFF
few	-	TRBV20-1	TRBJ1-1	TGCAGTGCCCAGGCGCCGGGGGCGAAGGACCGGGATACTGAAGCTTTCTTT	CSAQAPGAKDRDTEAFF
-	-	TRBV7-2	TRBJ2-7	TGTGCCAGCAGCTTTGAAGGTAGGGCCTACGAGCAGTACTTC	CASSFEGRAYEQYF
few	TRBD1	TRBV20-1	TRBJ2-5	TGCAGTGCTCCTAGTACGACAGGGAGCATCCAAGAGACCCAGTACTTC	CSAPSTTGSIQETQYF
few	TRBD2	TRBV20-1	TRBJ2-5	TGCAGTGCTAGTTTGTCGCGGGGGCAAGAGACCCAGTACTTC	CSASLSRGQETQYF